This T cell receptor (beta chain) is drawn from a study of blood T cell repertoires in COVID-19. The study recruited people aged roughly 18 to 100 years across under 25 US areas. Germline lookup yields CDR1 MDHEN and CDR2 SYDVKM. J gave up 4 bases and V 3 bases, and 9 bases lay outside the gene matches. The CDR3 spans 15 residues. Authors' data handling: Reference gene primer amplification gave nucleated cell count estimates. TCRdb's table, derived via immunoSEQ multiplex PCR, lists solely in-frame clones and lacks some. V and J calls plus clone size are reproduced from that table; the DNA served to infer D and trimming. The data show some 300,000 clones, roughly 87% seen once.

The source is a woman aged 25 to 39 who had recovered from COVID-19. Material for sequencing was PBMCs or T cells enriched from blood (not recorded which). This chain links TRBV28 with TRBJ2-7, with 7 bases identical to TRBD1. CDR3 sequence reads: CASSLFKGAPYEQYF. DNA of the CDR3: TGTGCCAGCAGTTTGTTTAAGGGGGCCCCGTACGAGCAGTACTTC.